This entry lists 15 T cell receptor beta chains sequenced from one sample in a study of T cell responses to AZD1222 COVID-19 vaccine. Measured with immunoSEQ multiplex PCR; TCRdb has only the in-frame clones, and not every one. The table has around 110,000 clones, about 90% seen once; the top ten hold approximately 10%. The sequencing here drew on peripheral blood, taken on day 0 of AZD1222 vaccination. All receptors derive from an adult in good health.

This chain uses TRBV7-9 with TRBJ1-1, with D possibly TRBD1 on 6 matching bases. The CDR3 has 14 residues. Germline values: CDR1 SEHNR, CDR2 FQNEAQ (reference sequence). Trimming removed 4 bases at V and 0 bases at J, with 9 bases between. CDR3 protein: CASSSQGLNTEAFF. In DNA, the CDR3 is TGTGCCAGCAGCTCCCAGGGGTTGAACACTGAAGCTTTCTTT.

The gene calls are TRBV5-5 and TRBJ2-2; D might be TRBD1 or TRBD2, each matching 5 bases. The CDR3 is 18 amino acids. The V gene lost 0 bases and the J gene lost 0 bases, with 15 bases spanning the gap. The germline gives CDR1 SGHKS, CDR2 YYEKEE (reference sequence). The CDR3 region has the DNA TGTGCCAGCAGCTTGGCACCGGGACCGACCTCGAACACCGGGGAGCTGTTTTTT. This codes for CASSLAPGPTSNTGELFF.

This clone was seen only a few times. The J gene is TRBJ2-3, the V gene TRBV7-9; unclear D gene. The CDR3 loop spans 15 amino acids. V was clipped by 2 bases and J by 0 bases, with 9 bases between them. CDR1 SEHNR and CDR2 FQNEAQ come from the germline V gene (reference sequence). The CDR3 DNA reads TGTGCCAGCAGCTTATATCAGGACAGCACAGATACGCAGTATTTT. Its protein is CASSLYQDSTDTQYF.

V and J are TRBV4-1 and TRBJ1-6; the D gene is possibly TRBD1 (6 bases). Germline assignment: CDR1 MGHRA and CDR2 YSYEKL. Trimming cost V 6 bases and J 7 bases, with 16 bases left between them. CDR3 length: 15 amino acids. The CDR3: CASSLLGGANSPLHF. CDR3 nucleotide sequence: TGCGCCAGCAGTCTCTTAGGGGGAGCCAATTCACCCCTCCACTTT.

This chain links TRBV7-9 with TRBJ1-1, with D possibly TRBD1 on 6 matching bases. CDR3 length equals 14 residues. Germline loops: CDR1 SEHNR, CDR2 FQNEAQ (reference sequence). V was pared by 5 bases and J by 7 bases, with 17 bases between. As DNA, the CDR3 is TGTGCCAGCAGCCTTCGGACAGCCTTAAGTGAAGCTTTCTTT. It specifies CASSLRTALSEAFF.

This chain links TRBV12-5 with TRBJ2-1, with D possibly being TRBD2 (6 bases). This CDR3 has 16 amino acids. Germline V gives CDR1 LGHNT, CDR2 FRNRAP. V shed 5 bases and J shed 10 bases, with 24 bases lying between them. In nucleotides, the CDR3 is TGTGCTAGTGGTCCCTGGACTATTGGAGGTCTTAGCGAGCAGTTCTTC. This codes for CASGPWTIGGLSEQFF.

The rearrangement uses TRBV10-3 and TRBJ1-1; tentatively, D is TRBD1 (5 bases). Germline lookup yields CDR1 ENHRY and CDR2 SYGVKD. This CDR3 has 12 residues. V was clipped by 5 bases and J by 6 bases, with 10 bases between them. This chain's CDR3 is CAISTDSPEAFF. The CDR3 DNA is TGTGCCATCAGTACTGACAGTCCTGAAGCTTTCTTT.

The chain is built from TRBV6-4 and TRBJ1-2; weak D call: TRBD1 (5 bases). Trimming took off 7 bases at V and 4 bases at J, with 16 bases between the two ends. In germline, CDR1 is MRHNA, CDR2 SNTAGT. The CDR3 loop spans 14 amino acids. The CDR3 bases are TGTGCCAGCACAGGACCTGACAGATTCTATGGCTACACCTTC. It translates to CASTGPDRFYGYTF.

This chain connects TRBV7-3 to TRBJ2-1, with 7 bases lining up with TRBD2. This CDR3 is 14 amino acids long. The germline gives CDR1 SGHTA, CDR2 FQGTGA. The junction had 4 bases not matched to a gene; V was cut back by 2 bases and J by 6 bases. CDR3: CASSLELASNEQFF. The CDR3 nucleotides are TGTGCCAGCAGCTTAGAACTAGCGTCCAATGAGCAGTTCTTC.

The gene calls are TRBV7-2 and TRBJ1-5, with a weak D call TRBD1 (6 bases). CDR1 and CDR2 (germline): SGHTA, FQGNSA. V was cut by 3 bases and J by 5 bases, with 11 bases left in between. This CDR3 spans 14 amino acids. CDR3 in amino acids: CASSLDRSYQPQHF. CDR3 nucleotide sequence: TGTGCCAGCAGCTTGGACAGATCGTATCAGCCCCAGCATTTT.

This rearrangement joins TRBV7-2 to TRBJ1-2; 8 bases are shared with TRBD1. There are 15 residues in the CDR3. V dropped 4 bases and J dropped 7; count of bases not matched to a gene: 11. Germline V gene lookup returns CDR1 SGHTA and CDR2 FQGNSA. CDR3: CASSSGQGANPGYTF. The CDR3 DNA reads as TGTGCCAGCAGCTCAGGCCAGGGGGCGAATCCTGGCTACACCTTC.

This sequence joins TRBV6-5 and TRBJ1-1; D is unresolved. Trimming removed 6 bases at V and 5 bases at J, with 13 bases between. The CDR3 length is 13 residues. Germline CDR1 MNHEY, CDR2 SVGAGI. CDR3 sequence reads: CASRVSGGTEAFF. CDR3 sequence (DNA): TGTGCCAGCAGGGTGAGCGGTGGGACTGAAGCTTTCTTT.

The chain carries TRBV5-4 and TRBJ1-3; D call uncertain. The CDR3 runs 14 residues. V was clipped by 0 bases and J by 8 bases, with 12 bases between them. The V gene's germline CDR1 is SGHNT and CDR2 YYREEE (reference sequence). The chain's CDR3 is CASSLDRELHTIYF. DNA of the CDR3: TGTGCCAGCAGCTTGGACAGAGAGCTACACACCATATATTTT.

V gene TRBV7-6 combines with J gene TRBJ1-1; tentative D call: TRBD1 (6 bases). CDR3 length equals 14 residues. The V end lost 4 bases, the J end lost 4 bases, and 13 bases lay between the germline ends. The germline V gene has CDR1 SGHVS and CDR2 FNYEAQ. As DNA, the CDR3 is TGTGCCAGCAGCTCGGGGGGGGGCGGCACTGAAGCTTTCTTT. It translates to CASSSGGGGTEAFF.

The gene calls are TRBV5-8 and TRBJ1-2; D remains unclear. Germline V lookup: CDR1 SGHTS, CDR2 YDEGEE. CDR3 length equals 15 residues. Trimming pared 5 bases from V and 3 bases from J, leaving 17 bases between. DNA of the CDR3: TGTGCCAGCAGACCGAGAGGGAGGGCCGACTATGGCTACACCTTC. Its translation is CASRPRGRADYGYTF.